Each of the 10 T cell receptor beta chains below was sequenced from the same sample in a study of T cell repertoires in cytomegalovirus infection. These TCRs are of unknown antigen specificity. A single record per CDR3 protein comes from TCRdb applying MiXCR to the reads. In the table there are some 900,000 distinct CDR3 sequences, around a third of which are singletons. Sequences were derived from cultured CD8+ T cells from PBMCs, sampled from culture after CMV antigen stimulation. The receptors were gathered from a human donor in good health (CMV status not recorded). Some clones in this sample may be carry-over from other donors' samples.

The chain joins TRBV6-5 to TRBJ1-4; 9 nucleotides match TRBD1. This CDR3 region has 15 residues. After removal of 0 bases from V and 9 bases from J, the junction contained 5 bases not matched to a gene. Per germline, CDR1 MNHEY and CDR2 SVGAGI. In DNA form, the CDR3 reads TGTGCCAGCAGTTACTCAGAACAGGGGGCGAAAAAACTGTTTTTT. Its protein product is CASSYSEQGAKKLFF.

Only one count was recorded for this clonotype. This sequence may be a read error, since a much larger clone differs from it by one base. This chain uses TRBV7-6 with TRBJ2-1; 9 positions agree with TRBD2. Germline CDR1 SGHVS, CDR2 FNYEAQ. The CDR3 length is 14 residues. In DNA form, the CDR3 reads TGTACCAGCAGCCTAAGCGGGGGGCACAATGAGCAGTTCTTC. Translated, it gives CTSSLSGGHNEQFF.

This clonotype was seen more than once but under ten times. The rearrangement joins TRBV7-2 to TRBJ2-1; D possibly matches TRBD1 or TRBD2 (6 bases each). The V gene's germline CDR1 is SGHTA and CDR2 FQGNSA. CDR3 length equals 18 residues. Trimming pared 3 bases from V and 0 bases from J, leaving 18 bases between. The chain's CDR3 is CASSFRGGSKSSYNEQFF. CDR3 sequence (DNA): TGTGCCAGCAGCTTTAGAGGGGGGAGCAAGAGCTCCTACAATGAGCAGTTCTTC.

This clonotype has only a few counts. The chain employs TRBV6-5 and TRBJ2-5; 10 bases are shared with TRBD2. CDR3 length: 16 amino acids. J gave up 6 bases and V 0 bases, and 7 bases lay outside the gene matches. From germline, CDR1 is MNHEY and CDR2 SVGAGI. CDR3 sequence (DNA): TGTGCCAGCAGTTACTCCCAGCGGGGGGGCCCGAAGACCCAGTACTTC. Its protein product is CASSYSQRGGPKTQYF.

Many counts were recorded for this clonotype. V and J are TRBV27 and TRBJ1-1, with 7 bases lining up with TRBD1. The CDR3 consists of 14 residues. J was trimmed by 1 base and V by 4 bases; bases with no gene match: 3. Germline V gene sequence: CDR1 MNHEY, CDR2 SMNVEV (reference sequence). The CDR3 reads CASSSGTANTEAFF. CDR3 DNA: TGTGCCAGCAGTTCCGGGACAGCGAACACTGAAGCTTTCTTT.

The chain employs TRBV7-9 and TRBJ2-1; 8 bases fit TRBD2. CDR1 is SEHNR, CDR2 FQNEAQ, per germline (reference sequence). J lost 8 bases, V lost 4 bases, and 13 bases had no gene match. CDR3 length: 16 residues. The CDR3 spells CASSSISGTRRDEQFF. The CDR3 DNA reads TGTGCCAGCAGCTCTATTTCCGGGACTAGACGCGATGAGCAGTTCTTC. Complete variable domain (other parts from reference TRBV7-9 and TRBJ2-1): DTGVSQNPRHKITKRGQNVTFRCDPISEHNRLYWYRQTLGQGPEFLTYFQNEAQLEKSRLLSDRFSAERPKGSFSTLEIQRTEQGDSAMYLCASSSISGTRRDEQFFGPGTRLTVL.

This clonotype was observed a few times. This chain joins TRBV12-3 or TRBV12-4 and TRBJ1-1, with 9 bases that match TRBD1. The CDR3 runs to 13 residues. Trimming took 6 bases from V and 8 from J; bases not matched to a gene: 7. As DNA, the CDR3 is TGTGCCAGCAGCCACGGGACAGGGTGGGAAGCTTTCTTT. It specifies CASSHGTGWEAFF.

This clonotype has only a few counts. The chain is built from TRBV6-2 or TRBV6-3 and TRBJ2-5; 13 bases are shared with TRBD2. CDR1 MNHEY and CDR2 SVGEGT come from the germline V gene. J gave up 1 base and V 0 bases, and 5 bases lay outside the gene matches. This CDR3 region has 18 residues. CDR3: CASSYSRLAGGRQETQYF. CDR3 coding DNA: TGTGCCAGCAGTTACTCGCGACTAGCGGGGGGCCGCCAAGAGACCCAGTACTTC.

The chain is built from TRBV19 and TRBJ2-1; TRBD1 is a possible D gene (6 bases). The CDR3 sequence is 15 residues long. CDR1 and CDR2 (germline): LNHDA, SQIVND (reference sequence). V was shortened by 3 bases and J by 8 bases, with 17 bases between the two germline ends. CDR3 in amino acids: CASSIGQGSRDEQFF. DNA for the CDR3: TGTGCCAGTAGTATCGGTCAGGGGAGTAGGGATGAGCAGTTCTTC.

The V call is TRBV19, the J call TRBJ2-2; D may be TRBD2 (7 bases). From germline, CDR1 is LNHDA and CDR2 SQIVND (reference sequence). Trimming pared 0 bases from V and 0 bases from J, leaving 14 bases between. The CDR3 has 18 residues. CDR3 in amino acids: CASSIDRSGGTNTGELFF. CDR3 DNA sequence: TGTGCCAGTAGTATAGATCGGTCGGGGGGCACGAACACCGGGGAGCTGTTTTTT.